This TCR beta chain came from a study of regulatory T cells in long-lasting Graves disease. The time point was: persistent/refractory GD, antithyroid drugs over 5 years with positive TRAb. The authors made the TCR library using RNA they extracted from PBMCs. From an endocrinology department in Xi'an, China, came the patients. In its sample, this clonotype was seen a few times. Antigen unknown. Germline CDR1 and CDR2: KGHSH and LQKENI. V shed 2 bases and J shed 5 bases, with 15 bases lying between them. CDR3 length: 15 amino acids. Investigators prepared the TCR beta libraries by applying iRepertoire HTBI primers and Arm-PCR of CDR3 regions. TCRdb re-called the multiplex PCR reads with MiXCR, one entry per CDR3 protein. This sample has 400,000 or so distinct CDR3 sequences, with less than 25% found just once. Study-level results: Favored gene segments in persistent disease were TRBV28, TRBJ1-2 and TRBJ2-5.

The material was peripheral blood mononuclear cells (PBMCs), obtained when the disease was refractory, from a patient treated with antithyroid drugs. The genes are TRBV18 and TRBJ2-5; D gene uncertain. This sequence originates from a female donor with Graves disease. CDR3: CASSPDLGPRETQYF. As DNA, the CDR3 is TGTGCCAGCTCACCAGACCTTGGGCCCAGGGAGACCCAGTACTTC.